A selection of T cell receptor beta chains follows, all from one sample in a study of shared clonotypes between healthy human individuals. Profiled with immunoSEQ multiplex PCR; TCRdb holds only in-frame clones, not every one. The data show approximately 700,000 clones, 60% to 75% seen once. Sequences were obtained from memory CD4+ T cells sorted from blood. The source of these receptors is a woman aged 25 to 39 in good health. Both conserved end residues are part of each CDR3. A D gene is named only where the DNA matches it firmly. Clone size is not always given. Where it is, it says once, few, many or a class for expanded clones.

CDR3: CASSLSNGYNYGYTF
DNA: TGTGCCAGCAGCTTATCAAACGGGTATAACTATGGCTACACCTTC
J: TRBJ1-2
V: TRBV11-2
D: .
size: .

CDR3: CASSESGDNYGYTF
DNA: TGTGCCAGCAGTGAATCTGGGGACAACTATGGCTACACCTTC
J: TRBJ1-2
V: TRBV25-1
D: .
size: .

CDR3: CASSPTGQGRNIQYF
DNA: TGTGCCAGCAGCCCCACCGGCCAGGGACGAAACATTCAGTACTTC
J: TRBJ2-4
V: TRBV11-2
D: .
size: .

CDR3: CASRPLIGGRGTEAFF
DNA: TGTGCCAGTAGACCACTCATCGGGGGGCGCGGCACTGAAGCCTTCTTT
J: TRBJ1-1
V: TRBV19
D: .
size: .

CDR3: CASGSFRSYNEQFF
DNA: TGTGCCAGCGGGAGTTTTAGGTCCTACAATGAGCAGTTCTTC
J: TRBJ2-1
V: TRBV27
D: .
size: .

CDR3: CASSPGPYPGEQYF
DNA: TGCGCCAGCAGCCCGGGTCCCTATCCGGGGGAGCAGTACTTC
J: TRBJ2-7
V: TRBV4-1
D: .
size: .

CDR3: CASSLSGVSGANVLTF
DNA: TGTGCCAGCAGTTTAAGTGGCGTCTCTGGGGCCAACGTCCTGACTTTC
J: TRBJ2-6
V: TRBV27
D: .
size: .

CDR3: CASSLWDVRASTDTQYF
DNA: TGTGCCAGCAGTTTGTGGGACGTTCGGGCGAGCACAGATACGCAGTATTTT
J: TRBJ2-3
V: TRBV28
D: .
size: .

CDR3: CASSLARYSYEQYF
DNA: TGTGCCAGCAGCTTGGCCCGATACTCCTACGAGCAGTACTTC
J: TRBJ2-7
V: TRBV5-6
D: .
size: .

CDR3: CASSLLGTRGPSSGNTIYF
DNA: TGTGCCAGCAGTTTATTGGGGACGCGGGGTCCTAGCTCTGGAAACACCATATATTTT
J: TRBJ1-3
V: TRBV28
D: .
size: .

CDR3: CASSLWLTGTGTYEQYF
DNA: TGTGCCAGCAGTTTATGGCTGACCGGGACAGGGACCTACGAGCAGTACTTC
J: TRBJ2-7
V: TRBV28
D: TRBD1
size: .

CDR3: CASSKAGGLNEQFF
DNA: TGTGCCAGTAGTAAGGCGGGAGGGCTGAATGAGCAGTTCTTC
J: TRBJ2-1
V: TRBV19
D: TRBD2
size: .

CDR3: CASSKLRASGTYEQYF
DNA: TGTGCCAGCAGCAAACTTAGGGCTAGCGGGACCTACGAGCAGTACTTC
J: TRBJ2-7
V: TRBV7-2
D: TRBD2
size: .

CDR3: CASSLDRGSYEQYF
DNA: TGTGCCAGCAGTTTGGACAGGGGGTCCTACGAGCAGTACTTC
J: TRBJ2-7
V: TRBV28
D: TRBD1
size: few

CDR3: CASSLSSRLDTQYF
DNA: TGCGCCAGCAGCTTATCCTCCCGCCTTGATACGCAGTATTTT
J: TRBJ2-3
V: TRBV5-1
D: .
size: .

CDR3: CASSLVGWGNEQFF
DNA: TGTGCCAGCAGTTTGGTGGGGTGGGGCAATGAGCAGTTCTTC
J: TRBJ2-1
V: TRBV28
D: .
size: .

CDR3: CASSLWASGGSTDTQYF
DNA: TGTGCCAGCAGTTTATGGGCTAGCGGGGGGAGCACAGATACGCAGTATTTT
J: TRBJ2-3
V: TRBV28
D: TRBD2
size: .

CDR3: CASSLELAGNGELFF
DNA: TGTGCCAGCAGCTTAGAGCTAGCGGGTAACGGGGAGCTGTTTTTT
J: TRBJ2-2
V: TRBV11-2
D: TRBD2
size: .

CDR3: CASSQLGSSGYTDTQYF
DNA: TGTGCCAGCAGCCAATTAGGGTCTAGCGGGTACACAGATACGCAGTATTTT
J: TRBJ2-3
V: TRBV11-2
D: TRBD2
size: .

CDR3: CASSYSYMRRYTEAFF
DNA: TGTGCCAGCAGTTACTCTTATATGAGGCGGTACACTGAAGCTTTCTTT
J: TRBJ1-1
V: TRBV6-5
D: .
size: once

CDR3: CASSIRDVTNYGYTF
DNA: TGTGCCAGTAGTATTCGGGACGTAACTAACTATGGCTACACCTTC
J: TRBJ1-2
V: TRBV19
D: .
size: .

CDR3: CASSQARGGPQGSLQGYTF
DNA: TGCGCCAGCAGCCAAGCGAGGGGGGGGCCGCAGGGCTCGTTGCAAGGCTACACCTTC
J: TRBJ1-2
V: TRBV4-1
D: .
size: once

CDR3: CASSSGQGASSPLHF
DNA: TGTGCCAGCAGCTCGGGACAGGGGGCGAGTTCACCCCTCCACTTT
J: TRBJ1-6
V: TRBV7-9
D: TRBD1
size: .

CDR3: CASSTTGQGEGELFF
DNA: TGTGCCAGCAGCACGACCGGACAGGGGGAGGGAGAGCTGTTTTTT
J: TRBJ2-2
V: TRBV7-3
D: TRBD1
size: .

CDR3: CASGGTGAYEQYF
DNA: TGTGCCAGCGGCGGAACAGGGGCCTACGAGCAGTACTTC
J: TRBJ2-7
V: TRBV28
D: TRBD1
size: .

CDR3: CASRSSIGFLGDMNTEAFF
DNA: TGCGCCAGCAGAAGTTCAATTGGCTTTTTAGGGGATATGAACACTGAAGCTTTCTTT
J: TRBJ1-1
V: TRBV5-1
D: .
size: .

CDR3: CASSQTWGGEQYF
DNA: TGTGCCAGCAGCCAGACTTGGGGGGGTGAGCAGTACTTC
J: TRBJ2-7
V: TRBV14
D: TRBD2
size: .

CDR3: CASSPGVGEAFF
DNA: TGTGCCAGCAGTCCAGGGGTCGGAGAAGCTTTCTTT
J: TRBJ1-1
V: TRBV2
D: .
size: .

CDR3: CASMNRERQPQHF
DNA: TGTGCCAGCATGAACAGGGAGCGTCAGCCCCAGCATTTT
J: TRBJ1-5
V: TRBV2
D: .
size: .

CDR3: CASGENTIYF
DNA: TGTGCCAGCGGAGAAAACACCATATATTTT
J: TRBJ1-3
V: TRBV6-5
D: .
size: .

CDR3: CASSAGVWDRTFSYEQYF
DNA: TGTGCCAGCAGCGCAGGGGTTTGGGACAGGACTTTCTCCTACGAGCAGTACTTC
J: TRBJ2-7
V: TRBV11-2
D: TRBD1
size: few

CDR3: CASSFGWAPYNEQFF
DNA: TGTGCCAGCAGTTTCGGGTGGGCCCCATACAATGAGCAGTTCTTC
J: TRBJ2-1
V: TRBV27
D: .
size: .

CDR3: CASSMSRGGWENNQPQHF
DNA: TGTGCCAGTAGTATGTCTCGAGGGGGGTGGGAGAACAATCAGCCCCAGCATTTT
J: TRBJ1-5
V: TRBV19
D: .
size: once

CDR3: CASTLPGQGGYTF
DNA: TGTGCCAGTACCCTCCCTGGTCAAGGAGGCTACACCTTC
J: TRBJ1-2
V: TRBV19
D: .
size: .

CDR3: CASSFSRGNQPQHF
DNA: TGTGCCAGCAGTTTTTCACGGGGCAATCAGCCCCAGCATTTT
J: TRBJ1-5
V: TRBV27
D: .
size: .

CDR3: CASSLDGTSVRRDTF
DNA: TGTGCCAGCAGCTTAGATGGGACTAGCGTACGTCGAGACACTTTT
J: TRBJ2-3
V: TRBV7-9
D: TRBD2
size: .

CDR3: CASALTGDYGYTF
DNA: TGTGCCAGCGCCTTGACAGGAGACTATGGCTACACCTTC
J: TRBJ1-2
V: TRBV6-1
D: .
size: .

CDR3: CASSGEGFDTEAFF
DNA: TGTGCCAGCAGTGGGGAGGGATTTGACACTGAAGCTTTCTTT
J: TRBJ1-1
V: TRBV2
D: .
size: .

CDR3: CASSLADLYEQYF
DNA: TGTGCCAGCAGTCTAGCGGACCTCTACGAGCAGTACTTC
J: TRBJ2-7
V: TRBV6-1
D: TRBD2
size: once

CDR3: CASSAGTSVADTQYF
DNA: TGTGCCAGCAGCGCCGGGACTAGCGTGGCAGATACGCAGTATTTT
J: TRBJ2-3
V: TRBV7-2
D: TRBD2
size: .

CDR3: CSARDAREQFF
DNA: TGCAGTGCTAGAGATGCCCGCGAGCAGTTCTTC
J: TRBJ2-1
V: TRBV20-1
D: .
size: .